A single sample gave rise to the 19 T cell receptor beta chains below, sequenced in a study of cytomegalovirus exposure and HLA in healthy donors. It was with 60 Vbeta and 13 Jbeta primers that the PCR ran. Measured with immunoSEQ multiplex PCR; TCRdb has only the in-frame clones, and not every one. Of 85,000 to 120,000 clones in the sample, about 75% are singletons; the top ten hold 2.5%. Sequencing was performed on PBMCs. The receptors were sampled from a middle-aged man in good health and CMV-seronegative.

The chain employs TRBV2 and TRBJ1-5, with a tentative D call TRBD1 (5 bases). The germline V and J ends were trimmed by 1 base and 0 bases, with 7 bases remaining between them. The CDR3 consists of 15 residues. CDR1 is SNHLY and CDR2 is FYNNEI in the germline V gene. The DNA for the CDR3 is TGTGCCAGCAGTGAAGAACAGGCTAGCAATCAGCCCCAGCATTTT. Translation gives CASSEEQASNQPQHF.

This clone was seen only a few times. This rearrangement joins TRBV6-5 to TRBJ1-2; D might be TRBD1 (5 bases). The CDR3 consists of 15 residues. From germline, CDR1 is MNHEY and CDR2 SVGAGI. Trimming left V 6 bases short and J 5 bases short, with 19 bases between. The CDR3 region is CASSTPRGASYGYTF. In DNA form, the CDR3 reads TGTGCCAGCAGCACTCCTCGCGGGGCAAGTTATGGCTACACCTTC.

The chain employs TRBV6-1 and TRBJ1-6, with unresolved D. From germline, CDR1 is MNHNS and CDR2 SASEGT. CDR3 size: 13 residues. Trimming pared 3 bases from V and 4 bases from J, leaving 4 bases between. CDR3 amino acids: CASSETYNSPLHF. For the CDR3, the DNA is TGTGCCAGCAGTGAGACTTATAATTCACCCCTCCACTTT.

V and J are TRBV11-2 and TRBJ2-2; tentative D call: TRBD1 (6 bases). This CDR3 has 16 amino acids. Germline-derived CDR1 and CDR2 are SGHAT and FQNNGV. Trimming shortened V by 11 bases and J by 1 base, and 20 bases separated the two germline ends. DNA for the CDR3: TGTGCCGTACCCCAGGGGACCTGGGGGAACACCGGGGAGCTGTTTTTT. It translates to CAVPQGTWGNTGELFF.

The V call is TRBV5-1, the J call TRBJ1-2; TRBD1 aligns across 7 bases. Losses at the gene ends were 4 bases for V and 4 bases for J; bases not matched to a gene: 13. The CDR3 consists of 16 residues. The germline V gene has CDR1 SGHRS and CDR2 YFSETQ. The CDR3 loop reads CASSDGDSRKLYGYTF. The CDR3 DNA sequence: TGCGCCAGCAGCGACGGGGACAGCCGAAAACTCTATGGCTACACCTTC.

This clone was counted a single time. The chain links TRBV5-5 to TRBJ1-1, with 10 bases identical to TRBD1. The CDR3 contains 17 residues. V trimming: 0 bases; J trimming: 1 base; junction bases outside the gene matches: 6. Germline V gene lookup returns CDR1 SGHKS and CDR2 YYEKEE (reference sequence). CDR3 sequence: CASSLGAWTGGNTEAFF. CDR3 DNA: TGTGCCAGCAGCTTGGGTGCGTGGACAGGGGGGAACACTGAAGCTTTCTTT.

The rearrangement links TRBV5-1 to TRBJ2-7; TRBD1 aligns across 10 bases. V shed 2 bases and J 3 bases; nucleotides not matched to a gene: 5. The CDR3 runs to 15 residues. Germline loops: CDR1 SGHRS, CDR2 YFSETQ. CDR3 bases: TGCGCCAGCAGCTTCAAGACAGGGGGCGGCTACGAGCAGTACTTC. This gives the protein CASSFKTGGGYEQYF.

The chain links TRBV14 to TRBJ2-5; D remains ambiguous. Germline CDR1 and CDR2: SGHDN and FVKESK. This CDR3 is built from 13 residues. V lost 8 bases and J 5 bases, leaving 15 bases between the germline ends. Here the CDR3 DNA reads TGTGCCAGCGAGTCGATCCTCCGCGAGACCCAGTACTTC. As protein: CASESILRETQYF.

The chain links TRBV21-1 to TRBJ1-1; the table's D call, TRBD1, has no DNA check behind it. TRBV21-1 is classified as a pseudogene. This CDR3 has 14 residues. The chain's CDR3 is CASSKGQGDTEAFF. The CDR3 DNA reads as TGTGCCAGCAGCAAAGGACAGGGTGACACTGAAGCTTTCTTT.

Concerning this clone: At one end, the junction sequence differs from germline, possibly due to a read error. J is TRBJ1-6 and V is TRBV19; 7 bases map to TRBD1. The CDR3 sequence is 15 residues long. Germline CDR1 LNHDA, CDR2 SQIVND (reference sequence). The CDR3 sequence: CASSMAGGYNSPLHF. CDR3 in DNA: TGTGCTAGTAGTATGGCAGGGGGCTATAATTCACCCCTCCACTTT.

This rearrangement joins TRBV29-1 to TRBJ2-3; 8 nucleotides match TRBD1. V was clipped by 5 bases and J by 2 bases; unmatched bases: 6. CDR1 is SQVTM and CDR2 is ANQGSEA in the germline V gene. The CDR3 is 14 residues long. The CDR3 sequence is CSVRDRTITDTQYF. In nucleotides, the CDR3 is TGCAGCGTTCGGGACAGGACAATCACAGATACGCAGTATTTT.

This rearrangement joins TRBV6-5 to TRBJ2-1; no reliable D call. The CDR3 length is 15 residues. The V end was cut by 2 bases, the J end by 5 bases, with 13 bases between. Germline loops: CDR1 MNHEY, CDR2 SVGAGI. DNA for the CDR3: TGTGCCAGCAGTTACGAACCCGCCCAGGACAATGAGCAGTTCTTC. Amino acids: CASSYEPAQDNEQFF.

The V gene is TRBV5-4, the J gene TRBJ2-3; 8 bases line up with TRBD2. Losses at the gene ends were 4 bases for V and 4 bases for J; bases not matched to a gene: 8. This CDR3 has 15 amino acids. The V gene's germline CDR1 is SGHNT and CDR2 YYREEE (reference sequence). DNA for the CDR3: TGTGCCAGCAGCCCCCCGGGACTAGGCGCAGATACGCAGTATTTT. This codes for CASSPPGLGADTQYF. Full variable domain (missing parts from reference TRBV5-4 and TRBJ2-3): ETGVTQSPTHLIKTRGQQVTLRCSSQSGHNTVSWYQQALGQGPQFIFQYYREEENGRGNFPPRFSGLQFPNYSSELNVNALELDDSALYLCASSPPGLGADTQYFGPGTRLTVL.

The CDR3 reads CATSRDWSLQYF. DNA of the CDR3: TGTGCCACCAGCAGAGACTGGAGTCTGCAGTACTTC. This chain connects TRBV15 to TRBJ2-5; D gene unclear. Between the trimmed V and J ends, which lost 0 bases and 11 bases, there was a span of 10 bases. CDR1 and CDR2 from the germline V gene are LNHNV and YYDKDF (reference sequence). CDR3 length: 12 residues.

The chain combines TRBV29-1 with TRBJ1-1, with a possible D match to TRBD1 (6 bases). This CDR3 is built from 13 residues. CDR1 and CDR2 from the germline V gene are SQVTM and ANQGSEA. V shed 0 bases and J shed 4 bases, with 9 bases lying between them. The CDR3 is CSVEETRGTEAFF. The CDR3 DNA sequence: TGCAGCGTTGAAGAAACCAGGGGCACTGAAGCTTTCTTT.

This sequence joins TRBV6-1 and TRBJ2-1; 8 nucleotides agree with TRBD1. J lost 7 bases, V lost 4 bases, and 9 bases had no gene match. Germline loops: CDR1 MNHNS, CDR2 SASEGT. The CDR3 runs 15 residues. The chain's CDR3 is CASSARGLPENEQFF. CDR3 coding DNA: TGTGCCAGCAGTGCCAGGGGGCTACCTGAAAATGAGCAGTTCTTC.

This chain links TRBV9 with TRBJ2-3; no firm D call. Germline V gives CDR1 SGDLS, CDR2 YYNGEE. There are 17 residues in the CDR3. V was trimmed by 1 base and J by 1 base, leaving 16 bases between them. The CDR3 DNA reads as TGTGCCAGCAGCGTATACCCGTCCTCCCGCGGCACAGATACGCAGTATTTT. It translates to CASSVYPSSRGTDTQYF.

This clone was found a few times. V gene TRBV6-1 combines with J gene TRBJ1-4, with no clear D. V was shortened by 7 bases and J by 5 bases, with 8 bases between the two germline ends. CDR3 length equals 12 residues. Germline loops: CDR1 MNHNS, CDR2 SASEGT. CDR3 residues: CASNYANEKLFF. The CDR3 DNA reads TGTGCCAGCAACTACGCCAATGAAAAACTGTTTTTT.

The sample holds a few counts of this clone. The J gene is TRBJ2-5, the V gene TRBV2; the D gene is possibly TRBD1 (5 bases). The CDR3 sequence is 13 residues long. V lost 6 bases and J 0 bases, leaving 8 bases between the germline ends. The germline gives CDR1 SNHLY, CDR2 FYNNEI. CDR3 loop: CASSATDQETQYF. In DNA, the CDR3 is TGTGCCAGCAGCGCGACAGACCAAGAGACCCAGTACTTC.